This T cell receptor (beta chain) was recovered during a study of T-cell reconstitution after alpha-beta-depleted transplantation in children. General observations from the study: Where some patients showed high TCRbeta diversity at day 60, it came from recipient T cells and thymic progenitors that had survived. T-cell counts and diversity at one year post-transplant came mainly from newly produced T cells. By about two months after transplant, alpha-beta T cells reportedly arose from several hundred graft clones that had expanded.

This CDR3 is built from 14 residues. The V gene lost 6 bases and the J gene lost 4 bases, with 15 bases spanning the gap. Germline V gene lookup returns CDR1 KGHSH and CDR2 LQKENI. Preparation of the TCRbeta library used unique molecular identifiers. TCRdb re-derived calls from the PCR reads in MiXCR, one entry per CDR3 protein. Among some 120,000 distinct CDR3 sequences listed, 8.5% to 10% were seen once. Points on this clonotype: Its specificity is not known.

This TCR derives from a girl in the first two years of life who had a stem cell transplant for combined immunodeficiency, so the T cells may come from the graft donor. Material: PBMCs, mostly from graft donor cells, obtained 180 days after TCRalphabeta/CD19-depleted stem cell transplant. The chain recombines TRBV18 with TRBJ1-1, with a tentative D call TRBD1 (6 bases). CDR3 amino acids: CASSHRAGATEAFF. Written as DNA, the CDR3 is TGTGCCAGCTCCCACCGGGCAGGGGCCACTGAAGCTTTCTTT.